This T cell receptor (beta chain) stems from a study of T cells after yellow fever vaccination. This clonotype was seen a few times. TCRdb processed the 5' RACE reads anew with MiXCR; each CDR3 protein has one entry. The sample yields about 180,000 distinct CDR3 sequences, 5.5% to 8% seen once. V dropped 8 bases and J dropped 7; count of bases not matched to a gene: 10. The CDR3 is made up of 14 amino acids. Looked up from germline, CDR1 is SGHTA and CDR2 is FQGNSA. Sequences were derived from CD4+ T cells sorted from PBMCs, sampled on the day of the first yellow fever vaccination. This sequence was found in a man younger than 30 who received the YFV17D yellow fever vaccine. The rearrangement uses TRBV7-2 and TRBJ2-3, with 9 bases fitting TRBD1. The CDR3 loop reads CASSRDRVGNTQYF. CDR3 sequence (DNA): TGTGCCAGCTCCCGGGACAGGGTGGGAAATACGCAGTATTTT.